This T cell receptor beta chain came from a study of shared clonotypes between healthy human individuals (dated by TCRdb to 2020 to 2021). In terms of the full investigation: A few men and a couple of women, aged 18 to 49 years, made up the cohort. Libraries were prepared and TCR repertoires were sequenced by different laboratories using diverse techniques, in order to increase sequencing depth and limit assay-specific biases. The study deeply sequenced blood TCR repertoires of five healthy adults to estimate repertoire size and the extent of clonotype sharing between individuals. Per donor, three plates each were used for CD4 naive and CD4 memory, two for CD8 naive, and one for CD8 memory. Leukapheresis yielded between about 0.9 and 9 billion PBMCs per donor.

Beyond this particular receptor, the publication reports: Around 5% of naive CD4, around 3.5% of naive CD8, 2.3% of memory CD4, and less than 0.45% of memory CD8 clonotypes were shared across a few donors. Because the study included a small number of donors, the genetic and exposure-history diversity represented was limited. Pairwise subsampling led to the expectation that sequencing depth would affect the degree of clonotype sharing among donors. Naive subsets generally had larger estimated clonotype richness than memory subsets did. Compared with non-shared clonotypes, clonotypes shared by all four sorted-subset donors had higher generation probabilities. Sampling was restricted to blood, and TCR repertoires in tissues likely differ from the TCR repertoires found in blood. Even with the large sequencing depth, rarefaction of the sorted-subset datasets indicated that sequencing was incomplete.

On this clone: Its antigen remains undetermined. No much larger clone exists at a distance of one base, and base qualities are not known.

TCR CDR3 regions were amplified from genomic DNA by multiplex PCR using the deep immunoSEQ assay. For each cell subset, the extracted genomic DNA was distributed evenly across all wells of several immunoSEQ 96-well plates, and each plate served as one replicate. For sorted subsets, each replicate PCR was loaded with 200 ng genomic DNA, equivalent to roughly 30,000 T cell genomes. Purified libraries were measured with a Qubit 3.0 fluorometer, size-checked on a Bioanalyzer 2100, and measured again with the KAPA Library Quantification kit. Every immunoSEQ 96-well plate was sequenced on a separate single-read 150-cycle Illumina NextSeq 550 flow cell. As for the original processing: Because the immunoSEQ output included only junctional sequences and no quality scores, the filtering could not be the same as the filtering used for full-length reads. Sequences were annotated with PyIR, a Python wrapper for IgBLAST v1.9, using IMGT germline references to assign V/J genes and CDR3. Reads with weak V/J assignments (E-value above 1e-6), missing CDR3, stop codons, out-of-frame junctions, or ambiguous translated residues were removed. V3J clonotypes were defined as sequences sharing an identical inferred V gene, J gene, and CDR3 amino acid sequence. The percentage overlap between two repertoires was calculated by dividing the number of shared unique clonotypes by the size of the smaller repertoire. Richness of each repertoire was evaluated using RTK rarefaction, the Chao1 estimator, and Recon v2.1 estimates of unobserved clonotypes. Generation probabilities for all TCRbeta clonotypes obtained by the gDNA method from a handful of donors were computed using OLGA. Drawn from immuneACCESS, this table holds only the in-frame rearrangements with V and J called that TCRdb kept. Clones are partly lost; checked studies trace under half to an unresolved V gene and leave the rest unexplained. That table gives V, J and clone size, and the DNA gave D and trimming. The sample table records roughly 1,800,000 clones; approximately 95% of these occur just once. The ten largest clonotypes hold approximately 1% of the sample.

CD8 naive samples consisted of CD45RO-negative cells that were positively selected for CCR7, yielding a CD45RA+CCR7+ population without TemRA cells. Donors were healthy HIV-negative adults with no recently reported acute infections or vaccinations. Every donor was a Caucasian adult living in Nashville, Tennessee, USA. Blood was collected by leukapheresis, and PBMCs were isolated by Ficoll-Histopaque density gradient centrifugation and then cryopreserved in liquid nitrogen vapor phase. Purity and quantity of every magnetically sorted T cell population were checked by analytical flow cytometry. Genomic DNA was isolated from each sorted fraction and quantified by UV absorbance on a Nanodrop 2000c. CDR1 and CDR2 (SQVTM, ANQGSEA) derive from the germline V gene. For this chain, trimming is 6 bases at the V end and 3 bases at the J end, and the number of junction bases without a gene match is 6. The cysteine opens and the phenylalanine closes a CDR3 of 13 amino acids. The retained sequence is limited to the CDR3, 39 bases, with the frame set at the first base.

The chain couples TRBV29-1 to TRBJ2-3; 7 bases in between match TRBD2. Specimen: naive CD8+ T cells sorted from blood. The sample's cell subset or site label is to be understood as: CD45RA+CCR7+. The receptor was isolated from a man younger than 35 in good health. The nucleotides are TGCAGCGTATATCAAGCGGGGACAGATACGCAGTATTTT. Its amino acids are CSVYQAGTDTQYF.